These 12 T cell receptor beta chains came from one sample sequenced in a study of T cells after yellow fever vaccination. MiXCR, run by TCRdb on the 5' RACE reads, gives a single entry per CDR3 protein. This sample carries 620,000 or so distinct CDR3 sequences, 9% to 15% of them seen once, and the ten largest clones take 14% to 15%. The input for sequencing was PBMCs, taken on the day of the yellow fever booster vaccination. The source is a man aged 30 to 45 who received the YFV17D yellow fever vaccine.

V is TRBV6-2 or TRBV6-3 and J is TRBJ2-7; D possibly corresponds to TRBD1 (5 bases). CDR1 is MNHEY, CDR2 SVGEGT, per germline. Between the trimmed V and J ends, which lost 7 bases and 7 bases, there was a span of 14 bases. There are 12 residues in the CDR3. CDR3 residues: CASNPTAQEQYF. The CDR3 nucleotides are TGTGCCAGCAATCCGACAGCCCAGGAGCAGTACTTC.

This clonotype was recorded a few times. This sequence joins TRBV29-1 and TRBJ2-1; 8 bases are a match to TRBD1. Germline V lookup: CDR1 SQVTM, CDR2 ANQGSEA. Trimming removed 5 bases from V and 0 bases from J; junction bases left unmatched: 3. The CDR3 loop spans 14 amino acids. The CDR3 sequence is CSVPGGFSYNEQFF. The CDR3, as DNA: TGCAGCGTTCCAGGGGGCTTCTCCTACAATGAGCAGTTCTTC.

This chain links TRBV20-1 with TRBJ2-7, with D possibly TRBD2 on 6 matching bases. V lost 2 bases, J lost 4 bases, and 18 bases lay in between. The CDR3 is 15 amino acids. Germline assignment: CDR1 DFQATT and CDR2 SNEGSKA (reference sequence). The CDR3: CSARSRVGGYYEQYF. CDR3 in DNA: TGCAGTGCTAGAAGTCGGGTAGGAGGGTATTACGAGCAGTACTTC.

This clonotype occurred a few times. The rearrangement links TRBV7-9 to TRBJ2-1, with D perhaps given as TRBD1 or TRBD2 (5 bases each). This CDR3 is 14 amino acids long. Germline CDR1 SEHNR, CDR2 FQNEAQ (reference sequence). V was pared by 6 bases and J by 4 bases, with 13 bases between. In DNA form, the CDR3 reads TGTGCCAGCAGTCCGGGACCGGATTACAATGAGCAGTTCTTC. Translating gives CASSPGPDYNEQFF.

A few counts support this clonotype. This sequence joins TRBV6-1 and TRBJ1-2, with D possibly matching TRBD1 (6 bases). V lost 5 bases, J lost 3 bases, and 13 bases lay in between. The CDR3 runs to 14 residues. Looked up from germline, CDR1 is MNHNS and CDR2 is SASEGT. CDR3 DNA: TGTGCCAGCAGTCGCGACAGGTTCTACTATGGCTACACCTTC. Translation gives CASSRDRFYYGYTF.

The chain is built from TRBV21-1 and TRBJ2-4; the listed D gene, TRBD1, was not tested against the DNA. TRBV21-1 is flagged as a pseudogene. The CDR3 is made up of 17 amino acids. CDR3 residues: CASSNRRDRVSKNIQYF. The CDR3 DNA sequence: TGTGCCAGCAGCAACCGCCGGGACAGGGTTAGCAAAAACATTCAGTACTTC.

This rearrangement joins TRBV20-1 to TRBJ2-1; tentative D call: TRBD2 (6 bases). The CDR3 is 14 amino acids. CDR1 and CDR2 from the germline V gene are DFQATT and SNEGSKA (reference sequence). V was trimmed by 5 bases and J by 0 bases, leaving 11 bases between them. In nucleotides, the CDR3 is TGCAGTGCTCCTAGCGCAAGCTCCTACAATGAGCAGTTCTTC. Translation: CSAPSASSYNEQFF.

This chain uses TRBV5-1 with TRBJ1-1, with 12 bases fitting TRBD1. The CDR3 covers 17 residues. V gave up 3 bases and J gave up 5 bases; unmatched junction bases: 11. CDR1 is SGHRS, CDR2 YFSETQ, per germline. In nucleotides, the CDR3 is TGCGCCAGCAGCTCCCGGGGACAGGGGGCGTCGGGTACTGAAGCTTTCTTT. Its protein product is CASSSRGQGASGTEAFF.

The chain joins TRBV29-1 to TRBJ2-7; 7 nucleotides match TRBD1. Unmatched junction bases numbered 11, after V lost 4 bases and J lost 5 bases. Germline V gives CDR1 SQVTM, CDR2 ANQGSEA. This CDR3 has 14 residues. This CDR3 is CSVGPRGYRNEQYF. CDR3 bases: TGCAGCGTTGGCCCCAGGGGGTATCGGAACGAGCAGTACTTC.

This clonotype was seen only a few times. The chain uses TRBV7-2 and TRBJ2-7; 9 bases are shared with TRBD1. V lost 5 bases and J lost 3; bases outside the gene matches: 5. The germline gives CDR1 SGHTA, CDR2 FQGNSA. The length of the CDR3 is 14 residues. The CDR3 here is CASSTGQGVYEQYF. The CDR3 DNA is TGTGCCAGCAGCACGGGACAGGGAGTCTACGAGCAGTACTTC.

This clonotype turned up a few times. J is TRBJ2-3 and V is TRBV6-6; D is uncertain. CDR3 length equals 17 residues. Germline CDR1 reads MNHNY; CDR2 reads SVGAGI (reference sequence). Trimming left V 6 bases short and J 3 bases short, with 22 bases between. CDR3 sequence (DNA): TGTGCCAGCAGCCCCACTCTCAACATTCGAGCGACAGATACGCAGTATTTT. Its protein is CASSPTLNIRATDTQYF.

The chain is built from TRBV15 and TRBJ1-2; D gene uncertain. Germline CDR1 and CDR2: LNHNV and YYDKDF (reference sequence). Trimming removed 3 bases from V and 4 bases from J, with 15 bases in between. The CDR3 has 15 residues. CDR3 in amino acids: CATSRGGVQAYGYTF. Here the CDR3 DNA reads TGTGCCACCAGCAGGGGCGGGGTCCAGGCCTATGGCTACACCTTC.